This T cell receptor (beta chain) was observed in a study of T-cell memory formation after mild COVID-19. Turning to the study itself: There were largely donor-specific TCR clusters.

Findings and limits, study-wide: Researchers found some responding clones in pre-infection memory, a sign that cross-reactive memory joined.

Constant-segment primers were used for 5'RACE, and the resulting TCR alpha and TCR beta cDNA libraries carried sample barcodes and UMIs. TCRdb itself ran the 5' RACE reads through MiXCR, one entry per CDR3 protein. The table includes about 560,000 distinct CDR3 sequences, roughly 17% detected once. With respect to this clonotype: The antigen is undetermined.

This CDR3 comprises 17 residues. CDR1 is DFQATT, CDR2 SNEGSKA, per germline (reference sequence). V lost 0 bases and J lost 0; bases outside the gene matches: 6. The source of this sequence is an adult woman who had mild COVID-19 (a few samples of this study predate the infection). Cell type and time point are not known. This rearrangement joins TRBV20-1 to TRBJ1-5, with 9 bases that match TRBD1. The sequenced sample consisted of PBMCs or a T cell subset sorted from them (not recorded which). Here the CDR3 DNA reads TGCAGTGCTAGAGATTCACAGGGGGCCTTTAGCAATCAGCCCCAGCATTTT. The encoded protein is CSARDSQGAFSNQPQHF.